The clone carrying this TCR beta chain has at least ten counts. Its cognate antigen is unknown. Trimming stripped 0 bases from V and 5 bases from J, with 6 bases between. The CDR3 is 13 residues long. Germline values: CDR1 MGHRA, CDR2 YSYEKL. The data derive from a study of T cells in Graves' hyperthyroidism and ophthalmopathy. Study-wide findings and caveats: Expanded thyroid clonotypes (above 0.001) were mostly also found in blood. A model using 13 V-J features told ophthalmopathy apart from stable hyperthyroidism.

RNA transcripts provided the source from which TCR beta CDR3 regions were amplified. When the TCR CDR3 underwent first-round RT-PCR, the HTBI primer set was used. A single record per CDR3 protein comes from TCRdb applying MiXCR to the multiplex PCR reads. This repertoire shows tens of thousands of distinct CDR3 sequences, approximately 49% found once; its top ten account for around 32%. Exclusion of patients followed from uncontrolled infection, other autoimmune disease, pregnancy or lactation. Used for diagnoses were clinical symptoms, serum thyroxine and TRAb, thyroid ultrasound and orbital computed tomography.

This clonotype was sampled from a woman aged 50 to 60 with Graves' hyperthyroidism. The sequenced material came from peripheral blood or thyroid tissue (not recorded which). The chain uses TRBV4-1 and TRBJ2-3, with unresolved D. CDR3 bases: TGCGCCAGCAGCCAAGACCCAAAAGATACGCAGTATTTT. Encoded protein: CASSQDPKDTQYF.